These 2 T cell receptor beta chains came from one sample sequenced in a study of quantifying T cell responses using KT2 cells. Study-level information: RNA was reverse transcribed with TCR alpha and beta constant-region primers.

The cDNA 3' end received a ligated oligonucleotide with a UMI. First-round PCR used 4 to 5 cycles and beta primers RC1.1 and RC1.2 covering TRBC1 and TRBC2. TCRdb recomputed calls from the UMI-ligation and nested PCR reads with MiXCR, one row per CDR3 protein. The table lists 40,000 to 50,000 distinct CDR3 sequences, about 15% of them singletons, with around two fifths in the top ten. The sequencing sample was made of PBMCs spiked with cells of the T cell clone KT2. The source is a human donor.

This clonotype was seen a handful of times. The rearrangement uses TRBV20-1 and TRBJ1-6; no clear D gene. The CDR3 runs to 11 residues. The germline V and J ends were trimmed by 5 bases and 7 bases, with 6 bases remaining between them. Germline CDR1 DFQATT, CDR2 SNEGSKA (reference sequence). CDR3 amino acids: CSASKNSPLHF. The CDR3 DNA reads as TGCAGTGCTTCTAAGAATTCACCCCTCCACTTT.

This clonotype has more than one count but fewer than ten. CDR3 region: CASSLTSGSADTQYF. The CDR3 nucleotides read TGTGCCAGCAGCCTCACTAGCGGGAGTGCAGATACGCAGTATTTT. V usage is TRBV5-5 and J usage is TRBJ2-3; 11 bases map to TRBD2. V shed 4 bases and J 4 bases; nucleotides not matched to a gene: 5. Germline V lookup: CDR1 SGHKS, CDR2 YYEKEE (reference sequence). The CDR3 sequence is 15 residues long. Supplemented by reference TRBV5-5 and TRBJ2-3, the full variable domain reads DAGVTQSPTHLIKTRGQQVTLRCSPISGHKSVSWYQQVLGQGPQFIFQYYEKEERGRGNFPDRFSARQFPNYSSELNVNALLLGDSALYLCASSLTSGSADTQYFGPGTRLTVL.